Sequencing of this T cell receptor beta chain was carried out in a study of blood T cell repertoires in COVID-19. Turning to the study itself: T cells, B-cell-depleted T cells, or PBMCs provided the cDNA or gDNA that served as material.

This CDR3 has 15 amino acids. Trimming at V came to 6 bases and at J to 2 bases, leaving 7 bases not matched to a gene. Germline V lookup: CDR1 MNHEY, CDR2 SVGAGI. Original analysis: Amplification of reference gene primers was used by the study to estimate nucleated cell counts. Method: immunoSEQ multiplex PCR; TCRdb's copy keeps in-frame clones and lacks some. D and trimming come from the DNA, and the V and J calls and clone size come from that table. The sample shows 150,000 to 160,000 clones, just under 85% of them seen only once. The source material was peripheral blood. The chain combines TRBV6-5 with TRBJ1-3, with TRBD1 matching 7 bases. This clonotype was obtained from a woman aged 60 to 75 with acute or convalescent COVID-19. CDR3 amino acids: CASSDGDSPGNTIYF. The CDR3 nucleotides are TGTGCCAGCAGCGACGGGGACAGTCCTGGAAACACCATATATTTT.